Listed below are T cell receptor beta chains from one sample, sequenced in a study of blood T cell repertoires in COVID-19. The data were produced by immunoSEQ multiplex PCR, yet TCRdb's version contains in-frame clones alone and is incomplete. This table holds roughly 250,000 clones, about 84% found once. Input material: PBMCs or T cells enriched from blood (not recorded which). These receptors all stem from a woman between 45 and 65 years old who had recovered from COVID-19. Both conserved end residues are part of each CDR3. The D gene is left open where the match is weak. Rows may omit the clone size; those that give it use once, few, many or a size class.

CASSPELRKLHEQFF,TGTGCCAGCAGCCCTGAGCTGAGGAAGCTGCATGAGCAGTTCTTC,-,TRBV5-4,-,TRBJ2-1
CASSPRTSGKNEQFF,TGTGCCAGTAGTCCCCGGACTAGCGGGAAGAATGAGCAGTTCTTC,TRBD2,TRBV19,-,TRBJ2-1
CASSEQRTGELFF,TGTGCCAGCAGCGAGCAGCGTACCGGGGAGCTGTTTTTT,-,TRBV7-2,few,TRBJ2-2
CSVDRSDSNEQFF,TGCAGCGTTGATCGGTCGGACTCCAATGAGCAGTTCTTC,-,TRBV29-1,-,TRBJ2-1
CASSPHGPGSGSPLHF,TGTGCCAGCTCACCCCACGGACCGGGGAGCGGTTCACCCCTCCACTTT,-,TRBV18,-,TRBJ1-6
CASSQGANEGIQYF,TGTGCCAGCAGCCAGGGGGCGAACGAAGGCATTCAGTACTTC,-,TRBV4-2,-,TRBJ2-4
CASSPTGGINYGYTF,TGTGCCAGCAGTCCCACGGGGGGGATAAACTATGGCTACACCTTC,-,TRBV7-3,-,TRBJ1-2
CAWSRSGRKNEQFF,TGTGCCTGGAGTCGTAGCGGGAGGAAAAATGAGCAGTTCTTC,TRBD2,TRBV30,-,TRBJ2-1
CASSKTGTGTTDTQYF,TGTGCCAGCAGCAAAACCGGGACAGGGACCACAGATACGCAGTATTTT,TRBD1,TRBV7-2,-,TRBJ2-3
CASSPRDRVALLDEGYTF,TGTGCCAGCAGCCCCCGGGACAGGGTAGCCCTTTTGGATGAGGGCTACACCTTC,TRBD1,TRBV14,-,TRBJ1-2
CASSLGTGGRTEAFF,TGTGCCAGCTCGCTAGGGACAGGGGGTCGCACTGAAGCTTTCTTT,TRBD1,TRBV18,few,TRBJ1-1
CASSQDLPGQRNYGYTF,TGCGCCAGCAGCCAAGATCTGCCGGGACAGAGAAACTATGGCTACACCTTC,TRBD1,TRBV4-3,-,TRBJ1-2
CASSRTIGQSNSPLHF,TGTGCCAGCAGCCGGACCATCGGACAAAGTAATTCACCCCTCCACTTT,-,TRBV5-4,few,TRBJ1-6
CASSLGSGANYGYTF,TGTGCCAGCAGCTTGGGGTCAGGGGCGAACTATGGCTACACCTTC,-,TRBV5-6,-,TRBJ1-2
CSVRMRGTAYNEQFF,TGCAGCGTTCGAATGCGGGGAACAGCCTACAATGAGCAGTTCTTC,-,TRBV29-1,-,TRBJ2-1
CASSYTDSHNSPLHF,TGCGCCAGCAGTTATACAGACAGCCATAATTCACCCCTCCACTTT,-,TRBV10-1,-,TRBJ1-6
CASSARGLSVGETQYF,TGTGCCAGCAGCGCGCGGGGGCTTTCGGTAGGGGAGACCCAGTACTTC,-,TRBV7-9,-,TRBJ2-5
CASSLGGSLYEQYF,TGTGCCAGCAGTTTGGGCGGGAGCTTGTACGAGCAGTACTTC,TRBD2,TRBV28,-,TRBJ2-7
CASSFSGGKTDTQYF,TGTGCCAGCAGCTTTAGTGGGGGGAAGACGGATACGCAGTATTTT,-,TRBV9,-,TRBJ2-3
CASSPGGKPAEVRERDGELFF,TGTGCCAGCTCGCCAGGCGGTAAGCCCGCCGAGGTGAGGGAACGAGACGGGGAGCTGTTTTTT,-,TRBV18,-,TRBJ2-2
CASSTYSGGSTDTQYF,TGTGCCAGCAGTACCTATAGCGGGGGGAGCACAGATACGCAGTATTTT,TRBD2,TRBV6-2/TRBV6-3,-,TRBJ2-3
CASSAYDTQYF,TGTGCCAGTAGTGCGTACGATACGCAGTATTTT,-,TRBV19,-,TRBJ2-3
CASSSGAGEQYF,TGTGCCAGCAGTTCAGGCGCGGGAGAACAGTACTTC,TRBD2,TRBV7-9,-,TRBJ2-7
CASSRTGHTEAFF,TGTGCCAGCAGCAGGACAGGGCACACTGAAGCTTTCTTT,TRBD1,TRBV6-2/TRBV6-3,-,TRBJ1-1
CASSVAVGQGKVGEQFF,TGTGCCAGCAGCGTAGCCGTGGGGCAGGGGAAGGTAGGTGAGCAGTTCTTC,-,TRBV9,few,TRBJ2-1
CASSMGAGTDTQYF,TGTGCCAGTAGTATGGGAGCGGGCACAGATACGCAGTATTTT,-,TRBV19,few,TRBJ2-3
CASSDRFDDSPLHF,TGTGCCAGCAGTGACAGATTCGATGATTCACCCCTCCACTTT,-,TRBV6-1,-,TRBJ1-6
CASNPGQRGVTDTQYF,TGCGCCAGCAACCCTGGCCAGCGGGGGGTCACAGATACGCAGTATTTT,TRBD2,TRBV5-1,-,TRBJ2-3
CATSEGAWETQYF,TGTGCCACCAGTGAGGGGGCTTGGGAGACCCAGTACTTC,-,TRBV24-1,-,TRBJ2-5
CASSYSRGLNVEQFF,TGTGCCAGCAGTTACTCGAGGGGACTCAACGTTGAGCAGTTCTTC,-,TRBV6-5,-,TRBJ2-1
CASGMTGGLTEAFF,TGTGCTAGTGGTATGACAGGGGGCCTCACTGAAGCTTTCTTT,TRBD1,TRBV12-5,few,TRBJ1-1
CASSLGGRNEKLFF,TGTGCCAGCAGTTTAGGGGGCCGTAATGAAAAACTGTTTTTT,TRBD1,TRBV25-1,-,TRBJ1-4
CASERAPGTEAFF,TGTGCCTCGGAGCGGGCTCCGGGGACTGAAGCTTTCTTT,-,TRBV30,-,TRBJ1-1
CASSMRIVAREGHTGELFF,TGTGCCAGTAGTATGCGTATCGTCGCCCGGGAGGGCCACACCGGGGAGCTGTTTTTT,TRBD2,TRBV19,once,TRBJ2-2
CASSGGGDREYGYTF,TGTGCCAGCAGCGGAGGAGGGGACAGAGAATATGGCTACACCTTC,TRBD1,TRBV9,-,TRBJ1-2
CASSSLQGRGGEKLFF,TGTGCCAGCAGTTCTTTACAGGGGAGAGGGGGTGAAAAACTGTTTTTT,TRBD1,TRBV7-6,-,TRBJ1-4
CASSGSRGANVLTF,TGTGCCAGCAGCGGGAGTCGTGGGGCCAACGTCCTGACTTTC,-,TRBV5-8,-,TRBJ2-6
CASSPGLEADTQYF,TGTGCCAGCAGCCCCGGACTAGAGGCAGATACGCAGTATTTT,TRBD2,TRBV7-2,-,TRBJ2-3
CASSRSFRGGTAADTQYF,TGTGCCAGCAGCCGAAGCTTTCGGGGCGGGACGGCCGCAGATACGCAGTATTTT,-,TRBV3-1/TRBV3-2,-,TRBJ2-3
CASSLAGGRTDTQYF,TGTGCCAGCAGCTTAGCGGGAGGGCGCACAGATACGCAGTATTTT,TRBD2,TRBV7-3,few,TRBJ2-3
CASSSSGGAGANVLTF,TGTGCCAGTAGTTCGTCAGGGGGCGCTGGGGCCAACGTCCTGACTTTC,TRBD1,TRBV19,-,TRBJ2-6
CASSLTGERNTIYF,TGTGCCAGCAGTCTGACAGGGGAAAGAAACACCATATATTTT,TRBD1,TRBV28,-,TRBJ1-3
CASSPDRPTSSPLHF,TGCGCCAGCAGCCCGGACAGGCCGACCAGTTCACCCCTCCACTTT,TRBD1,TRBV5-1,many,TRBJ1-6
CSAAPGYEQYF,TGCAGTGCCGCGCCGGGCTACGAGCAGTACTTC,-,TRBV20-1,-,TRBJ2-7
CASSLRQYNSPLHF,TGTGCCAGCAGCCTAAGACAGTATAATTCACCCCTCCACTTT,-,TRBV7-9,-,TRBJ1-6
CATSGRGGGYQPQHF,TGTGCCACCAGCGGAAGAGGTGGGGGCTATCAGCCCCAGCATTTT,-,TRBV15,-,TRBJ1-5
CASSSGGKLFF,TGTGCCAGCAGCTCAGGGGGAAAACTGTTTTTT,TRBD1,TRBV11-2,-,TRBJ1-4
CASSLWQSEAFF,TGTGCCAGCAGCTTATGGCAATCTGAAGCTTTCTTT,-,TRBV7-9,once,TRBJ1-1
CASSPIGSGARGNIQYF,TGTGCCAGCAGTCCCATCGGTTCTGGAGCCAGGGGGAACATTCAGTACTTC,TRBD1,TRBV28,-,TRBJ2-4
CASSSADRGPSPLHF,TGTGCCAGCAGCTCCGCGGACAGGGGGCCTTCACCCCTCCACTTT,TRBD1,TRBV7-2,few,TRBJ1-6
CATSREGALAGLGNTIYF,TGTGCCACCAGCAGAGAGGGGGCCCTCGCAGGCCTCGGGAACACCATATATTTT,-,TRBV15,-,TRBJ1-3
CASRRQGANEAFF,TGTGCCAGCAGACGACAGGGGGCAAATGAAGCTTTCTTT,TRBD1,TRBV6-5,-,TRBJ1-1
CAISGGTGSNYGYTF,TGTGCCATCAGTGGGGGGACAGGTTCTAACTATGGCTACACCTTC,TRBD1,TRBV10-3,-,TRBJ1-2